One and the same sample provided the 19 T cell receptor beta chains below, sequenced in a study of shared clonotypes between healthy human individuals. Only in-frame clones appear in the TCRdb table, and some are missing; sequencing was by immunoSEQ multiplex PCR. The top ten hold around 11% of the sample, which has about 520,000 clones, approximately 82% seen once. Sequenced: PBMCs. These receptors all come from a woman aged 40 to 50 in good health. Some clones in this sample may be carry-over from other donors' samples.

The chain links TRBV11-2 to TRBJ2-7; 7 bases align to TRBD2. The trim removed 5 bases at V and 4 bases at J, leaving 8 bases unmatched. Germline V lookup: CDR1 SGHAT, CDR2 FQNNGV. This CDR3 has 14 residues. This chain's CDR3 is CASSLGTTRYEQYF. Written as DNA, the CDR3 is TGTGCCAGCAGCCTCGGGACTACTAGATACGAGCAGTACTTC. The full variable domain, in which reference TRBV11-2 and TRBJ2-7 provide the parts outside the CDR3, is EAGVAQSPRYKIIEKRQSVAFWCNPISGHATLYWYQQILGQGPKLLIQFQNNGVVDDSQLPKDRFSAERLKGVDSTLKIQPAKLEDSAVYLCASSLGTTRYEQYFGPGTRLTVT.

The J gene is TRBJ1-2, the V gene TRBV9; no clear D gene. Germline CDR1 is SGDLS and CDR2 is YYNGEE. The CDR3 sequence is 14 residues long. Trimming took off 0 bases at V and 2 bases at J, with 8 bases between the two ends. CDR3 coding DNA: TGTGCCAGCAGCGTAGAGGCTGAAAACTATGGCTACACCTTC. Amino acid sequence: CASSVEAENYGYTF.

The chain employs TRBV7-2 and TRBJ2-7, with D hard to call. CDR3 length: 12 amino acids. Trimming removed 5 bases from V and 4 bases from J, with 9 bases in between. Germline values: CDR1 SGHTA, CDR2 FQGNSA. As DNA, the CDR3 is TGTGCCAGCAGCCAATCGATGTACGAGCAGTACTTC. This encodes CASSQSMYEQYF. Combining the CDR3 with reference TRBV7-2 and TRBJ2-7 gives the whole variable domain GAGVSQSPSNKVTEKGKDVELRCDPISGHTALYWYRQSLGQGLEFLIYFQGNSAPDKSGLPSDRFSAERTGGSVSTLTIQRTQQEDSAVYLCASSQSMYEQYFGPGTRLTVT.

For this clone: One end of the junction does not line up with germline, which may come from a read error. The rearrangement links TRBV6-5 to TRBJ2-7; possible D gene TRBD2, 6 bases. The CDR3 is 14 amino acids. Germline V lookup: CDR1 MNHEY, CDR2 SVGAGI. The CDR3 sequence: CAGSYSGSTYEQYF. For the CDR3, the DNA is TGTGCCGGCAGTTACTCCGGGAGTACCTACGAGCAGTACTTC.

This chain links TRBV6-5 with TRBJ1-2; D is unresolved. The germline V gene has CDR1 MNHEY and CDR2 SVGAGI. V was pared by 6 bases and J by 3 bases, with 11 bases between. There are 13 residues in the CDR3. Written as DNA, the CDR3 is TGTGCCAGCAGCGCCGGGCCTTACTATGGCTACACCTTC. Translating gives CASSAGPYYGYTF.

This clone appeared a few times. The chain couples TRBV6-4 to TRBJ1-1; D is unresolved. The CDR3 loop spans 13 amino acids. CDR1 and CDR2 (germline): MRHNA, SNTAGT. Trimming left V 3 bases short and J 3 bases short, with 8 bases between. The CDR3 DNA reads as TGTGCCAGCAGTGAAACAGCCGACACTGAAGCTTTCTTT. Its translation is CASSETADTEAFF.

The chain joins TRBV6-5 to TRBJ1-2; TRBD1 aligns across 10 bases. Trimming at V came to 6 bases and at J to 8 bases, leaving 3 bases not matched to a gene. The CDR3 sequence is 12 residues long. Germline V gene data show CDR1 as MNHEY and CDR2 as SVGAGI. In DNA form, the CDR3 reads TGTGCCAGCAGCCGGACAGGGGGAGGCTACACCTTC. It is translated as CASSRTGGGYTF.

This sequence joins TRBV11-2 and TRBJ2-7, with D unresolved. There are 12 residues in the CDR3. Germline lookup yields CDR1 SGHAT and CDR2 FQNNGV. V gave up 2 bases and J gave up 5 bases, with 7 bases separating them. The CDR3 region has the DNA TGTGCCAGCAGCTTAAATCCCCACGAGCAGTACTTC. It yields the protein CASSLNPHEQYF.

The chain combines TRBV28 with TRBJ1-2, with D perhaps TRBD1 (5 bases). The CDR3 runs to 14 residues. V gave up 2 bases and J gave up 4 bases, with 11 bases separating them. Looked up from germline, CDR1 is MDHEN and CDR2 is SYDVKM. The CDR3 nucleotides are TGTGCCAGCAGTTTAATATCCGGGGGCTATGGCTACACCTTC. Translating gives CASSLISGGYGYTF.

This clone was found once. The rearrangement uses TRBV6-1 and TRBJ2-1; D is perhaps TRBD1 or TRBD2 (5 bases each). The CDR3 covers 14 residues. Germline values: CDR1 MNHNS, CDR2 SASEGT. With 2 bases removed from V and 4 bases from J, the gap between germline ends came to 9 bases. The CDR3 is CASSEIGGYNEQFF. CDR3 coding DNA: TGTGCCAGCAGTGAAATTGGGGGATACAATGAGCAGTTCTTC.

The rearrangement links TRBV18 to TRBJ2-5, with 12 bases matching TRBD2. TRBJ2-7 matches the DNA end more closely, so the J call is doubtful. Per germline, CDR1 KGHSH and CDR2 LQKENI. The CDR3 spans 17 residues. CDR3 in amino acids: CASSPGAGLAGIYEQYF. The DNA of the CDR3 is TGTGCCAGCTCCCCGGGGGCAGGACTAGCGGGAATCTACGAGCAGTACTTC.

J is TRBJ1-1 and V is TRBV5-1, with 7 bases matching TRBD1. In germline, CDR1 is SGHRS, CDR2 YFSETQ. The CDR3 loop spans 16 amino acids. J gave up 5 bases and V 4 bases, and 14 bases lay outside the gene matches. CDR3 bases: TGCGCCAGCAGCAAGGACAGGCCGCGGGATGGTACTGAAGCTTTCTTT. This codes for CASSKDRPRDGTEAFF.

V gene TRBV11-2 combines with J gene TRBJ1-5, with TRBD1 as a possible D gene (6 bases). Germline V CDR1 and CDR2: SGHAT, FQNNGV. The CDR3 extends over 14 amino acids. Trimming removed 3 bases from V and 3 bases from J, with 9 bases in between. The CDR3 DNA reads TGTGCCAGCAGCTTGGACAGATACAATCAGCCCCAGCATTTT. Translated: CASSLDRYNQPQHF.

The chain joins TRBV19 to TRBJ2-3, with D possibly matching TRBD1 (5 bases). Germline loops: CDR1 LNHDA, CDR2 SQIVND (reference sequence). Trimming cost V 8 bases and J 2 bases, with 14 bases left between them. The CDR3 spans 14 residues. In DNA, the CDR3 is TGTGCCAGTTCGTCCCAGGGCGCCACAGATACGCAGTATTTT. This sequence encodes CASSSQGATDTQYF.

The chain joins TRBV28 to TRBJ2-3; TRBD2 agrees at 7 bases. V shed 4 bases, J shed 3 bases, and the junction held 7 bases outside the gene matches. The CDR3 covers 15 residues. The germline gives CDR1 MDHEN, CDR2 SYDVKM. CDR3 amino acids: CASSSGGSRTDTQYF. The CDR3 bases are TGTGCCAGCAGTTCCGGCGGGAGTAGGACAGATACGCAGTATTTT.

The rearrangement joins TRBV25-1 to TRBJ2-5; maybe TRBD2 (5 bases). This CDR3 has 17 amino acids. V lost 1 base and J 2 bases, leaving 17 bases between the germline ends. Germline V lookup: CDR1 MGHDK, CDR2 SYGVNS. CDR3 sequence (DNA): TGTGCCAGCAGTGAATTGTCGGGATCATTGTCTCAAGAGACCCAGTACTTC. As protein: CASSELSGSLSQETQYF.

This clone appeared once. The rearrangement links TRBV30 to TRBJ2-5; D ambiguous. The CDR3 totals 12 residues. V lost 2 bases and J lost 5, with 9 bases in between. Germline assignment: CDR1 GTSNPN and CDR2 SVGIG (reference sequence). The CDR3, as DNA: TGTGCCTGGAGTTTCCAAGGGGAGACCCAGTACTTC. It is translated as CAWSFQGETQYF.

V and J are TRBV13 and TRBJ2-3, with D possibly being TRBD1 (7 bases). Trimming removed 5 bases from V and 1 base from J, with 16 bases in between. This CDR3 has 16 amino acids. The germline V gene encodes CDR1 PRHDT and CDR2 FYEKMQ (reference sequence). The CDR3 region has the DNA TGTGCCAGCAGCGGAGGGACAGAGAAGCGCACAGATACGCAGTATTTT. As protein: CASSGGTEKRTDTQYF. The entire variable domain, with the rest obtained from reference TRBV13 and TRBJ2-3, is as follows: AAGVIQSPRHLIKEKRETATLKCYPIPRHDTVYWYQQGPGQDPQFLISFYEKMQSDKGSIPDRFSAQQFSDYHSELNMSSLELGDSALYFCASSGGTEKRTDTQYFGPGTRLTVL.

The rearrangement uses TRBV4-1 and TRBJ1-2; D is perhaps TRBD1 (5 bases). Germline values: CDR1 MGHRA, CDR2 YSYEKL. CDR3 length: 13 residues. V gave up 1 base and J gave up 7 bases, with 10 bases separating them. The CDR3 nucleotides are TGCGCCAGCAGCCAAGTGGGAGGGACTGGCTACACCTTC. It yields the protein CASSQVGGTGYTF.